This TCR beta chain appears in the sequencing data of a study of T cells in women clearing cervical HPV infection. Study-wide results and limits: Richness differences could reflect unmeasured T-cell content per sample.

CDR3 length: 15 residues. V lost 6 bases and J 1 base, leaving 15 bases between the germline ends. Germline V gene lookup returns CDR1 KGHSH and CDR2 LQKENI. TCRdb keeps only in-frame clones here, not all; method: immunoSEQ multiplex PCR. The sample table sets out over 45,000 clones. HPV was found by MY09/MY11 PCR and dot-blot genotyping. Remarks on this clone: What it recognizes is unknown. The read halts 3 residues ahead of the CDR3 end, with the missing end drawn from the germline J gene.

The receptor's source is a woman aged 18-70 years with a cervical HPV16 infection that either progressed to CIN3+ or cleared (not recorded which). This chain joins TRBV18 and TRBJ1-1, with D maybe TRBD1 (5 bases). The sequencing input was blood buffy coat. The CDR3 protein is CASSPQGIGNTEAFF. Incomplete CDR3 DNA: TGTGCCAGCTCCCCCCAGGGCATCGGGAACACTGAA.